The rows below give T cell receptor beta chains drawn from one sample of a study of patients and donors after allogeneic stem cell transplantation. TCRdb analysed the RT-PCR reads with MiXCR anew, one entry per CDR3 protein. This repertoire shows about a million distinct CDR3 sequences, under 20% found once; its top ten account for around 6%. The specimen sequenced was blood, either unsorted or a sorted T cell fraction (not recorded which). The receptors come from a human donor who was either an allogeneic HSCT recipient or a stem cell or donor lymphocyte infusion donor (not recorded which). It is not recorded whose cells these are; they may come from a transplant donor. Each CDR3 is given with its conserved first and last residue. The D gene is left open where the match is weak. Not every row has a clone size; where given, it reads once, few, many or a size class.

len,abundance,j_gene,v_gene,d_gene,CDR3nt,CDR3aa
19,few,TRBJ2-1,TRBV5-4,TRBD2,TGTGCCAGCAGCTTGGCCGGGCTAGCGGGGGCCCCCTCCTACAATGAGCAGTTCTTC,CASSLAGLAGAPSYNEQFF
17,-,TRBJ1-6,TRBV20-1,-,TGCAGTGCTAGAGAGCCAGGCCCGGGGGCCTCTTATTCACCCCTCCACTTT,CSAREPGPGASYSPLHF
15,-,TRBJ2-7,TRBV27,TRBD2,TGTGCCAGCAGTTTAGCTAGCGGGGGGGCCTACGAGCAGTACTTC,CASSLASGGAYEQYF
16,-,TRBJ2-7,TRBV20-1,TRBD2,TGCAGTGCTAGTGGGTCCTCGGCTAGCGGGAGGTACGAGCAGTACTTC,CSASGSSASGRYEQYF
19,-,TRBJ2-6,TRBV3-1,TRBD1,TGTGCCAGCAGCCAATACTACCGGGACAGATACTCTGGGGCCAACGTCCTGACTTTC,CASSQYYRDRYSGANVLTF
15,many,TRBJ2-3,TRBV4-1,-,TGCGCCAGCAGCCAAGTATTAGCGGGCACAGATACGCAGTATTTT,CASSQVLAGTDTQYF
13,many,TRBJ2-1,TRBV10-3,-,TGTGCCATCAGTGATTTGGCAAACAATGAGCAGTTCTTC,CAISDLANNEQFF
15,once,TRBJ2-7,TRBV5-6,TRBD1,TGTGCCAGCAGCGGCGCCGGGACAGGGGGCTACGAGCAGTACTTC,CASSGAGTGGYEQYF
14,few,TRBJ2-5,TRBV19,-,TGTGCCAGTAGTATCTCCAGCAAGCAAGAGACCCAGTACTTC,CASSISSKQETQYF
11,-,TRBJ1-1,TRBV20-1,-,TGCAGTGCTAGGAGGGTCACTGAAGCTTTCTTT,CSARRVTEAFF
16,-,TRBJ1-5,TRBV12-3/TRBV12-4,-,TGTGCCAGCATCCCTCGGAGGGGGGCGGGCAATAAGCCCCAGCATTTT,CASIPRRGAGNKPQHF
15,-,TRBJ2-5,TRBV7-7,-,TGTGCTAGCAGCTCCCAACAGGGTTGGGCGGAGACCCAGTACTTC,CASSSQQGWAETQYF
16,-,TRBJ2-5,TRBV27,-,TGTGCCAGCAGTTTTTCAGGGGAGTCGGGGCAAGAGACCCAGTACTTC,CASSFSGESGQETQYF
14,-,TRBJ2-3,TRBV29-1,TRBD2,TGCAGCGTTCGTCGAGCGGGAGTACAAGATACGCAGTATTTT,CSVRRAGVQDTQYF
11,-,TRBJ1-2,TRBV20-1,-,TGCAGTGCTACTCTCGACGGGGGCTACACCTTC,CSATLDGGYTF
14,many,TRBJ2-3,TRBV4-3,-,TGCGCCAGCAGCCCGACAGTGGGTCAGGGTACGCAGTATTTT,CASSPTVGQGTQYF
12,few,TRBJ2-1,TRBV24-1,-,TGTGCCACCAGTTCTACGTGGGATGAGCAGTTCTTC,CATSSTWDEQFF
16,-,TRBJ2-2,TRBV6-5,TRBD1,TGTGCCAGCAGTTATCCCGGGACAGGGGGCACCGGGGAGCTGTTTTTT,CASSYPGTGGTGELFF
15,few,TRBJ2-5,TRBV7-7,-,TGTGCTAGCAGCCCAGGGACCCAATCGAGGGAGACCCAGTACTTC,CASSPGTQSRETQYF
12,few,TRBJ1-2,TRBV12-3/TRBV12-4,-,TGTGCCAGCAGTTTATATGGTTTTGGCTACACCTTC,CASSLYGFGYTF
13,-,TRBJ2-1,TRBV7-9,-,TGTGCCAGCCTCGGGGGCCCATACAATGAGCAGTTCTTC,CASLGGPYNEQFF
15,few,TRBJ2-1,TRBV6-1,-,TGTGCCAGCATTCCTTCGGGACCCACCTACAATGAGCAGTTCTTC,CASIPSGPTYNEQFF
16,few,TRBJ1-1,TRBV11-1,-,TGTGCCAGCAGCCCAGGATTGGGGGCGGAGAACACTGAAGCTTTCTTT,CASSPGLGAENTEAFF
13,many,TRBJ2-7,TRBV11-1,-,TGTGCCAGCAGCCCGGACGGTTCCTACGAGCAGTACTTC,CASSPDGSYEQYF
16,few,TRBJ2-1,TRBV29-1,-,TGCAGCGTTGAAGGAGAGGCCGACGGGTTTATGGATGAGCAGTTCTTC,CSVEGEADGFMDEQFF
12,-,TRBJ2-7,TRBV29-1,-,TGCAGCGTTGTTGAAGACAGCTACGAGCAGTACTTC,CSVVEDSYEQYF
12,-,TRBJ1-3,TRBV7-2,-,TGTGCCAGCAGCCGTTATGGAAACACCATATATTTT,CASSRYGNTIYF
12,few,TRBJ2-7,TRBV10-3,TRBD1,TGTGCCACCCGGACAGGCCCCCACGAGCAGTACTTC,CATRTGPHEQYF
16,-,TRBJ2-2,TRBV9,-,TGTGCCAGCAGCGTAGGGACAGACCCGAACACCGGGGAGCTGTTTTTT,CASSVGTDPNTGELFF
16,-,TRBJ2-2,TRBV5-1,-,TGCGCCAGCAGCGGGCGAGCAGGGGCGAACACCGGGGAGCTGTTTTTT,CASSGRAGANTGELFF
16,-,TRBJ1-5,TRBV20-1,-,TGCAGTGCTAGTGAGCGGCTGAGAAGGCTCAATCAGCCCCAGCATTTT,CSASERLRRLNQPQHF
13,-,TRBJ2-3,TRBV2,-,TGTGCCAGCGGGAGGACAGTTACAGATACGCAGTATTTT,CASGRTVTDTQYF
14,-,TRBJ2-7,TRBV20-1,-,TGCAGTGCTAGAGGTTTGGCGGGACCCGGGGAGCAGTACTTC,CSARGLAGPGEQYF